The T cell receptor (beta chain) under discussion was sequenced for a study of OX40 agonist ivuxolimab in advanced cancers. Background on the study: Hepatocellular carcinoma, melanoma, renal cell or head and neck cancer was diagnosed in the dose-escalation patients.

Profiling relied on immunoSEQ multiplex PCR, and the TCRdb table lists in-frame clones only, not all of them. The sample lists some 20,000 clones; roughly 72% were seen once. This clonotype was sampled from an adult with an advanced solid tumor such as melanoma, head and neck, liver or kidney cancer. The sequenced sample was CD4+ or CD8+ T cells sorted from blood, obtained in a trial of the OX40 agonist ivuxolimab.

CDR3 amino acids: CASSSGSAGYEQYF. The DNA of the CDR3 is TGTGCCAGCAGTTCCGGGTCCGCGGGGTACGAGCAGTACTTC. V usage is TRBV28 and J usage is TRBJ2-7, with TRBD2 as a possible D gene (6 bases). Trimming stripped 4 bases from V and 4 bases from J, with 14 bases between. The germline CDR1 and CDR2 sequences are MDHEN and SYDVKM. This CDR3 is 14 amino acids long.